The 9 T cell receptor beta chains below all came from one sample that was sequenced in a study of CD8+ T cells in alopecia areata. Regarding treatment: oral pan-JAK inhibitor, 5-10 mg twice daily. RNA, once extracted, was reverse transcribed into cDNA for use as the sequencing template. Clones were sequenced by immunoSEQ multiplex PCR, and TCRdb holds only the in-frame ones, with some missing. The table shows about 180,000 clones, with roughly 53% occurring only once. The sequencing used CD8+ T cells sorted from blood, collected at week 24, from a patient treated with tofacitinib. These receptor sequences come from a human donor with alopecia areata.

The chain is built from TRBV2 and TRBJ1-2; D gene unclear. The CDR3 is 12 amino acids. Trimming removed 2 bases at V and 6 bases at J, with 7 bases between. Per germline, CDR1 SNHLY and CDR2 FYNNEI. As DNA, the CDR3 is TGTGCCAGCAGTGAAACCTATAATGGCTACACCTTC. It specifies CASSETYNGYTF.

The chain recombines TRBV5-6 with TRBJ1-1; 8 nucleotides agree with TRBD1. The junction had 6 bases not matched to a gene; V was cut back by 4 bases and J by 10 bases. Germline V gives CDR1 SGHDT, CDR2 YYEEEE. The CDR3 length is 12 residues. This CDR3 is CASSLGQGLAFF. The CDR3, as DNA: TGTGCCAGCAGCCTAGGACAGGGTCTAGCTTTCTTT.

The V call is TRBV25-1, the J call TRBJ2-2; no reliable D call. Germline V CDR1 and CDR2: MGHDK, SYGVNS. The CDR3 is 15 residues long. V was pared by 3 bases and J by 5 bases, with 13 bases between. The CDR3: CASSDVGDFTGELFF. CDR3 nucleotide sequence: TGTGCCAGCAGTGATGTGGGCGATTTTACCGGGGAGCTGTTTTTT.

The chain links TRBV5-6 to TRBJ1-6; D ambiguous. The CDR3 is 14 residues long. CDR1 and CDR2 (germline): SGHDT, YYEEEE. V dropped 0 bases and J dropped 7 bases, with 8 bases sitting between them. DNA for the CDR3: TGTGCCAGCAGCTTGGGCAGAGGGAATTCACCCCTCCACTTT. It encodes CASSLGRGNSPLHF.

The chain is built from TRBV15 and TRBJ1-4; 9 bases align to TRBD1. The germline gives CDR1 LNHNV, CDR2 YYDKDF (reference sequence). This CDR3 is 17 amino acids long. The J segment lost 4 bases and the V segment lost 0 bases, leaving 6 bases of the junction unmatched. CDR3 sequence (DNA): TGTGCCACCAGCAGAGAGGTCGGGACAGGGTATAATGAAAAACTGTTTTTT. It specifies CATSREVGTGYNEKLFF.

This rearrangement joins TRBV5-1 to TRBJ2-3, with a weak D call TRBD2 (7 bases). From germline, CDR1 is SGHRS and CDR2 YFSETQ. The CDR3 runs 15 residues. Deletions cut 3 bases from V and 5 bases from J, with 16 bases between. The CDR3 region is CASSSSGGRGDTQYF. For the CDR3, the DNA is TGCGCCAGCAGCTCGTCGGGGGGCCGGGGAGATACGCAGTATTTT.

This chain links TRBV10-3 with TRBJ1-1; maybe TRBD1 (5 bases). Trimming cost V 5 bases and J 6 bases, with 10 bases left between them. The germline V gene has CDR1 ENHRY and CDR2 SYGVKD. The CDR3 totals 12 residues. The CDR3 region is CAISRGPAEAFF. In DNA, the CDR3 is TGTGCCATCAGTCGGGGCCCGGCTGAAGCTTTCTTT.

This clone appeared a few times. At the DNA level, this CDR3 is encoded by other sequences in the same sample as well. The V and J genes are TRBV7-3 and TRBJ1-1; the D gene is possibly TRBD1 (6 bases). The germline gives CDR1 SGHTA, CDR2 FQGTGA. Trimming took 0 bases from V and 0 from J, leaving 8 bases between them. The CDR3 runs to 15 residues. CDR3 sequence: CASSLTRGMNTEAFF. CDR3 sequence (DNA): TGTGCCAGCAGCTTAACTAGGGGGATGAACACTGAAGCTTTCTTT.

The gene calls are TRBV10-2 and TRBJ2-7; 7 nucleotides match TRBD1. The CDR3 is 13 amino acids. Trimming cost V 7 bases and J 2 bases; bases outside gene matches: 5. Germline V CDR1 and CDR2: WSHSY, SAAADI. The CDR3 DNA is TGCGCCAGCACCGGGGACAGAGCCTACGAGCAGTACTTC. Amino acids: CASTGDRAYEQYF.